A single sample gave rise to the 6 T cell receptor beta chains below, sequenced in a study of cytomegalovirus exposure and HLA in healthy donors. The PCR ran on 60 Vbeta and 13 Jbeta primers. TCRdb keeps only in-frame clones here, not all; method: immunoSEQ multiplex PCR. The sample holds 100,000 to 150,000 clones, around 70% seen once. The specimen sequenced was PBMCs. These receptor sequences come from a woman aged 55 to 70 in good health and CMV-seropositive.

In its sample, this clone was seen once. The J gene is TRBJ2-5, the V gene TRBV5-6; 10 bases are a match to TRBD1. CDR1 and CDR2 from the germline V gene are SGHDT and YYEEEE. The CDR3 contains 16 residues. Unmatched junction bases numbered 13, after V lost 6 bases and J lost 5 bases. The CDR3 nucleotides are TGTGCCAGCACCCTCCCGGGGACAGGGGTGGGGGAGACCCAGTACTTC. Translating gives CASTLPGTGVGETQYF.

The V and J genes are TRBV6-1 and TRBJ2-2; TRBD1 is a possible D gene (6 bases). Germline V gene sequence: CDR1 MNHNS, CDR2 SASEGT. Trimming removed 4 bases from V and 4 bases from J, with 13 bases in between. The CDR3 extends over 15 amino acids. The CDR3 bases are TGTGCCAGCAGTGTGGGACACTCAGCCACCGGGGAGCTGTTTTTT. Encoded protein: CASSVGHSATGELFF.

This clone was observed a handful of times. CDR3 region: CASSYSRDGGNTIYF. The CDR3 bases are TGTGCCAGCAGTTACTCGCGGGACGGGGGAAACACCATATATTTT. The gene calls are TRBV6-5 and TRBJ1-3, with a weak D call TRBD1 (5 bases). Per the germline V gene, CDR1 is MNHEY and CDR2 is SVGAGI. The CDR3 runs to 15 residues. The V end lost 0 bases, the J end lost 4 bases, and 10 bases lay between the germline ends.

CDR3 residues: CASSYSMDRNYGYTF. For the CDR3, the DNA is TGTGCCAGCAGTTACTCGATGGACAGGAACTATGGCTACACCTTC. V and J are TRBV6-5 and TRBJ1-2, with 7 bases identical to TRBD1. CDR3 size: 15 residues. Germline V gene lookup returns CDR1 MNHEY and CDR2 SVGAGI. Germline trimming cut 0 bases from V and 2 bases from J; bases unmatched to any gene: 3.

This chain joins TRBV10-1 and TRBJ1-1; D is undetermined. Per germline, CDR1 WNHNN and CDR2 SYGVQD (reference sequence). CDR3 length equals 13 residues. Deletions cut 5 bases from V and 1 base from J, with 8 bases between. DNA of the CDR3: TGCGCCAGCAGTTCGACACAGAACACTGAAGCTTTCTTT. Translation: CASSSTQNTEAFF.

The chain uses TRBV4-2 and TRBJ2-7; maybe TRBD1 (6 bases). Trimming removed 1 base from V and 3 bases from J, with 10 bases in between. Germline V CDR1 and CDR2: LGHNA, YNFKEQ. The CDR3 sequence is 14 residues long. In nucleotides, the CDR3 is TGTGCCAGCAGCCAAGCCCAAGGGGGCTACGAGCAGTACTTC. Amino acids: CASSQAQGGYEQYF.